This note documents a single T cell receptor (beta chain) sequence. The source of the sample is a study of blood T cell repertoires in COVID-19. Study background: Material from acute and convalescent COVID-19 was sourced from the United States, Italy and Spain. The analysed material was cDNA or gDNA that came from T cells, B-cell-depleted T cells, or PBMCs.

The CDR3 extends over 15 amino acids. Trimming took off 1 base at V and 0 bases at J, with 10 bases between the two ends. In germline, CDR1 is SGHAT, CDR2 FQNNGV. Original handling: Amplifying reference gene primers gave estimates of nucleated cell counts. TCRdb's copy holds only in-frame clones and misses some; the assay was immunoSEQ multiplex PCR. Clone size and V and J calls were adopted from that table, with D and trimming inferred from the DNA. The table lists fewer than 200,000 clones, 84% of them singletons. The rearrangement uses TRBV11-2 and TRBJ2-7; tentative D call: TRBD2 (6 bases). The sequencing input was PBMCs or T cells enriched from blood (not recorded which). The clonotype comes from a woman aged 25 to 45 who had been exposed to COVID-19. The chain's CDR3 is CASSLGAGFSYEQYF. Written as DNA, the CDR3 is TGTGCCAGCAGCTTAGGGGCGGGGTTCTCCTACGAGCAGTACTTC. Together with reference TRBV11-2 and TRBJ2-7, the CDR3 gives the full variable domain: EAGVAQSPRYKIIEKRQSVAFWCNPISGHATLYWYQQILGQGPKLLIQFQNNGVVDDSQLPKDRFSAERLKGVDSTLKIQPAKLEDSAVYLCASSLGAGFSYEQYFGPGTRLTVT.